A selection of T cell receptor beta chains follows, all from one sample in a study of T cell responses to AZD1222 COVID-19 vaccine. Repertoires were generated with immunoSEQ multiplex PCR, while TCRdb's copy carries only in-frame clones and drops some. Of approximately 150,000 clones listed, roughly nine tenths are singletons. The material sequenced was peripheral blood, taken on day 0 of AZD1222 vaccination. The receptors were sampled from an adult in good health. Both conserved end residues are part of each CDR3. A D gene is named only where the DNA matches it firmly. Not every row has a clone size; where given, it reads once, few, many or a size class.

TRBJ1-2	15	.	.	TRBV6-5	TGTGCCAGCAGTTACTTAGGGAGCGGGTCCTATGGCTACACCTTC	CASSYLGSGSYGYTF
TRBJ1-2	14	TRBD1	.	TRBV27	TGTGCCAGCAGCCCATCGACAGGGAACTATGGCTACACCTTC	CASSPSTGNYGYTF
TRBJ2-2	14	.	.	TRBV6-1	TGTGCCAGCAGTGAAGCAGTACGAAGGGGGGAGCTGTTTTTT	CASSEAVRRGELFF
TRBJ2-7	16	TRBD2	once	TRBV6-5	TGTGCCAGCAGTTACCTGGGACTAGCGGGAGGATACGAGCAGTACTTC	CASSYLGLAGGYEQYF
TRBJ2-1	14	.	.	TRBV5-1	TGCGCCAGCAGTGTGGGGCAGGGATACAATGAGCAGTTCTTC	CASSVGQGYNEQFF
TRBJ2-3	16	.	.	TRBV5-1	TGCGCCAGCAGCTTGGTGTTGCGGGGTTCAACAGATACGCAGTATTTT	CASSLVLRGSTDTQYF
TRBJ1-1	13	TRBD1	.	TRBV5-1	TGCGCCAGCAGCTTGCAGGGGGACACTGAAGCTTTCTTT	CASSLQGDTEAFF
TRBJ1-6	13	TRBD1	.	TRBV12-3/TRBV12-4	TGTGCCAGCCGGGACAGTCCGTCCTCACCCCTCCACTTT	CASRDSPSSPLHF
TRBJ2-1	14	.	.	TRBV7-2	TGTGCCAGCAGCCCCCCGCAGCGCCACAATGAGCAGTTCTTC	CASSPPQRHNEQFF
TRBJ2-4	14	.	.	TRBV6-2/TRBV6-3	TGTGCCAGCAGTTACTCGATTGCGTTTTACATTCAGTACTTC	CASSYSIAFYIQYF
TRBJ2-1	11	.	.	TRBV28	TGTGCCAGCAGTCGAACGGGACGCTCGTTCTTC	CASSRTGRSFF
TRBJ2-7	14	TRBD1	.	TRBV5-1	TGCGCCAGCAGCCTAGACAGGGCAACCTACGAGCAGTACTTC	CASSLDRATYEQYF
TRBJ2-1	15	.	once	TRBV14	TGTGCCAGCAGCCAAGTACGGATTAACTACAATGAGCAGTTCTTC	CASSQVRINYNEQFF
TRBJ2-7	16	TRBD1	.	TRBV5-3	TGTGCCAGAAGCAAAAAAGGGACAGTTTATTCCTACGAGCAGTACTTC	CARSKKGTVYSYEQYF
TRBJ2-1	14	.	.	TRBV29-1	TGCAGCGTTCAAGTCAGTCTGAGGGGGAATGAGCAGTTCTTC	CSVQVSLRGNEQFF
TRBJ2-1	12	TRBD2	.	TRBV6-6	TGTGCCAGCAGGGTTGGGGGGGGTGAGCAGTTCTTC	CASRVGGGEQFF
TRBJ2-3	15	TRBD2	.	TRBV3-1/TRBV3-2	TGTGCCAGCAGCCAAGGAGGACTAGCCCCAGATACGCAGTATTTT	CASSQGGLAPDTQYF
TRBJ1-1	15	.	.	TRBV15	TGTGCCACCAGCAGAGATGGTGAGCTTACCACTGAAGCTTTCTTT	CATSRDGELTTEAFF
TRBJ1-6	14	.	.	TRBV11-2	TGTGCCAGCAGCTTCCCAGGGAGCAATTCACCCCTCCACTTT	CASSFPGSNSPLHF
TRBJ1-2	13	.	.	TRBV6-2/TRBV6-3	TGTGCCAGCAGTGCCAGTACCAACTATGGCTACACCTTC	CASSASTNYGYTF
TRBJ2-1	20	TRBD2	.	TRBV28	TGTGCCAGCAGTTCCTTACCGGGACTAGCGGGAGGGCCTTTGTACAATGAGCAGTTCTTC	CASSSLPGLAGGPLYNEQFF
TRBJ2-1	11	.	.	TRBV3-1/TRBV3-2	TGTGCCAGCAGCCAACTCAATGAGCAGTTCTTC	CASSQLNEQFF
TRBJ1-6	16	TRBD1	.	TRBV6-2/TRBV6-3	TGTGCCAGCAGTTCGTTCGGGACAGTCCTAAATTCACCCCTCCACTTT	CASSSFGTVLNSPLHF
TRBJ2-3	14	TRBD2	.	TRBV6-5	TGTGCCAGCAGTTCAGCGGGAGGGAGGGATACGCAGTATTTT	CASSSAGGRDTQYF
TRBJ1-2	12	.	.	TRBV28	TGTGCCAGCAGTTTAAGGGGGAAGGGCTACACCTTC	CASSLRGKGYTF
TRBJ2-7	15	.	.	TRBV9	TGTGCCAGCAGCGTCGGGGACGGGAGCTCCTACGAGCAGTACTTC	CASSVGDGSSYEQYF
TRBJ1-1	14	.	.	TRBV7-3	TGTGCCAGCAGCCCCACTGGCGGGAACACTGAAGCTTTCTTT	CASSPTGGNTEAFF
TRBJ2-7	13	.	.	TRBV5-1	TGCGCCAGCAGCGACCTTAGGGGGGACGAGCAGTACTTC	CASSDLRGDEQYF
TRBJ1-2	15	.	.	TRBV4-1	TGCGCCAGCAGCCAAGAAACAGGGACGGTTAATGGCTACACCTTC	CASSQETGTVNGYTF
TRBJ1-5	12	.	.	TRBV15	TGTGCCACCAGCAGCAGGGTTCAGCCCCAGCATTTT	CATSSRVQPQHF
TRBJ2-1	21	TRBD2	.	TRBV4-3	TGCGCCAGCAGCCCCTTAACTAGCGGGAGGGCTACGAGGAGCTCCTACAATGAGCAGTTCTTC	CASSPLTSGRATRSSYNEQFF
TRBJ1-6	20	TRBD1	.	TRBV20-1	TGCAGTGCTAGTACCCTTCTCGGGACAGGGGGTTTCTCCTATAATTCACCCCTCCACTTT	CSASTLLGTGGFSYNSPLHF
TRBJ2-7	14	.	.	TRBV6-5	TGTGCCAGCAGTCCGCAAAGACTAGGATCGGAGCAGTACTTC	CASSPQRLGSEQYF
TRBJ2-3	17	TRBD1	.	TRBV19	TGTGCCAGTAGTCCACATTCCGGGACAGGATGGGGCGAGGGACAGTATTTT	CASSPHSGTGWGEGQYF
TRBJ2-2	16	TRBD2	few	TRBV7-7	TGTGCCAGCAGCCCTAGCGGGTGGCCGGGTAGAGGGGAGCTGTTTTTT	CASSPSGWPGRGELFF
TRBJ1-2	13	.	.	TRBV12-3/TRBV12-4	TGTGCCAGCAGTCGCGAGGGGGGGCATGGCTACACCTTC	CASSREGGHGYTF
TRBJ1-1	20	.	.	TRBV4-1	TGCGCCAGCAGCCAAGAGAAGGTGTCGGCAGGGGCGTCGATGAACACTGAAGCTTTCTTT	CASSQEKVSAGASMNTEAFF
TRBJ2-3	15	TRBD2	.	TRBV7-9	TGTGCCAGCAGCTCCCCTCCGGGACTAGAGGGTACGCAGTATTTT	CASSSPPGLEGTQYF
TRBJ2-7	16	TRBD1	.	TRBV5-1	TGCGCCAGCAGCTTGGGGACAGGGCGAGCCGGCTACGAGCAGTACTTC	CASSLGTGRAGYEQYF
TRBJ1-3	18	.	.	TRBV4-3	TGCGCCAGCAGCCAAGACCCCTCATTCAGGGTCTCTGGAAACACCATATATTTT	CASSQDPSFRVSGNTIYF
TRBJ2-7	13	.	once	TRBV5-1	TGCGCCAGCAGCTTACGGTACCGAGACGAGCAGTACTTC	CASSLRYRDEQYF
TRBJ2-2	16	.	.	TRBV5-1	TGCGCCAGCAGCCGTCCCGGGGGCGCGAACACCGGGGAGCTGTTTTTT	CASSRPGGANTGELFF
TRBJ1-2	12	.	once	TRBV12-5	TGTGCTAGTGGGCTAGCCAGCTATGGCTACACCTTC	CASGLASYGYTF
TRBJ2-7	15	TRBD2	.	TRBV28	TGTGCCAGCAGTCCTGGATCTAGCGGGAGATACGAGCAGTACTTC	CASSPGSSGRYEQYF
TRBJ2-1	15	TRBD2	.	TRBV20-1	TGCAGTGCTAGTGGGGGGAGGGCCCCCTACAATGAGCAGTTCTTC	CSASGGRAPYNEQFF
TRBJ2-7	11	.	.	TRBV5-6	TGTGCCAGCAGCTTGGATTACGAGCAGTACTTC	CASSLDYEQYF
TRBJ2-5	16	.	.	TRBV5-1	TGCGCCAGCAGCTTGGAGGCCACCCCGTACCAAGAGACCCAGTACTTC	CASSLEATPYQETQYF
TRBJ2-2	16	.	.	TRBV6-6	TGTGCCAGCAGTTACGCTCGGGGATTCTACACCGGGGAGCTGTTTTTT	CASSYARGFYTGELFF
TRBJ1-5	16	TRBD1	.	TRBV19	TGTGCCAGTAGGGGACAGGGACTCGCGGGCAATCAGCCCCAGCATTTT	CASRGQGLAGNQPQHF
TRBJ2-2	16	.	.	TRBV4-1	TGCGCCAGCAGCCAAGCCCCCGGGGGACCAACCGGGGAGCTGTTTTTT	CASSQAPGGPTGELFF
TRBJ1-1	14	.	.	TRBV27	TGTGCCAGCAAGCCGGCGGGGGGAACAACTGAAGCTTTCTTT	CASKPAGGTTEAFF
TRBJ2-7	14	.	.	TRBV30	TGTGCCTGGAGTCGACCTCTCAGGTCCTACGAGCAGTACTTC	CAWSRPLRSYEQYF
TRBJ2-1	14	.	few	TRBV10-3	TGTGCCAGTACGTCTGGTGGGAGCAACAATGAGCAGTTCTTC	CASTSGGSNNEQFF
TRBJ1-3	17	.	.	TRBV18	TGTGCCAGCTCACCGCATTTTACAGGGTATTCAGGAAACACCATATATTTT	CASSPHFTGYSGNTIYF